The 27 T cell receptor beta chains below all came from one sample that was sequenced in a study of blood T cells in healthy people across ages. Sample-barcoded 5' priming and a J-beta primer mix drove a second PCR of 7 to 11 cycles. TCRdb re-derived calls from the 5' RACE reads in MiXCR, one entry per CDR3 protein. Of 700,000 to 900,000 distinct CDR3 sequences in the sample, 53% were seen once. The sample was blood. Source of these receptors: a man older than 75 in good health.

This clonotype was counted once. The gene calls are TRBV7-9 and TRBJ2-2; perhaps TRBD2 as D (5 bases). The germline gives CDR1 SEHNR, CDR2 FQNEAQ (reference sequence). The length of the CDR3 is 14 residues. Trimming removed 3 bases from V and 6 bases from J, with 11 bases in between. CDR3 bases: TGTGCCAGCAGCTTTCGGACTCGCCCCGGGGAGCTGTTTTTT. It yields the protein CASSFRTRPGELFF.

The chain carries TRBV5-4 and TRBJ2-1; D call uncertain. CDR1 and CDR2 (germline): SGHNT, YYREEE (reference sequence). The V end was cut by 0 bases, the J end by 1 base, with 8 bases between. The CDR3 extends over 15 amino acids. CDR3: CASSLGVVSYNEQFF. CDR3 DNA: TGTGCCAGCAGCTTGGGAGTAGTTTCCTACAATGAGCAGTTCTTC.

This rearrangement joins TRBV24-1 to TRBJ2-6; a weak D match, TRBD1 (6 bases). Germline V CDR1 and CDR2: KGHDR, SFDVKD. Trimming cost V 4 bases and J 4 bases, with 13 bases left between them. The CDR3 spans 16 residues. This CDR3 reads CATSDSTGQGANVLTF. The CDR3 DNA reads as TGTGCCACCAGTGACAGCACAGGGCAAGGGGCCAACGTCCTGACTTTC.

The genes are TRBV10-3 and TRBJ2-1; D ambiguous. V shed 7 bases and J shed 5 bases, with 15 bases lying between them. The CDR3 consists of 14 residues. CDR1 and CDR2 (germline): ENHRY, SYGVKD. For the CDR3, the DNA is TGTGCCATCACAAGTCGGGTTTGGGACAATGAGCAGTTCTTC. This translates into CAITSRVWDNEQFF.

This clonotype came up a few times. The V gene is TRBV5-1, the J gene TRBJ2-7; 8 bases are a match to TRBD1. Per germline, CDR1 SGHRS and CDR2 YFSETQ. With V trimmed by 2 bases and J by 2 bases, 3 bases remained unmatched. CDR3 length: 14 residues. The CDR3 reads CASSFAQGAYEQYF. For the CDR3, the DNA is TGCGCCAGCAGCTTTGCACAGGGGGCCTACGAGCAGTACTTC.

The genes are TRBV10-2 and TRBJ2-7; TRBD2 matches at 9 bases. Trimming at V came to 3 bases and at J to 1 base, leaving 7 bases not matched to a gene. Germline CDR1 is WSHSY and CDR2 is SAAADI. CDR3 length: 16 amino acids. The CDR3 coding sequence is TGCGCCAGCAGTGACCGAGGTAGCGGGGGATCCTACGAGCAGTACTTC. Translated, it gives CASSDRGSGGSYEQYF.

The chain has TRBV2 and TRBJ2-2; 13 positions match TRBD2. V gave up 3 bases and J gave up 6 bases; unmatched junction bases: 1. The germline V gene encodes CDR1 SNHLY and CDR2 FYNNEI. This CDR3 comprises 15 residues. The CDR3 protein is CASSEGTSGAGELFF. The CDR3 bases are TGTGCCAGCAGTGAGGGGACTAGCGGGGCCGGGGAGCTGTTTTTT.

The rearrangement uses TRBV6-5 and TRBJ2-7, with 11 nucleotides matching TRBD2. Trimming at V came to 6 bases and at J to 5 bases, leaving 6 bases not matched to a gene. The CDR3 has 14 residues. In germline, CDR1 is MNHEY, CDR2 SVGAGI. CDR3 DNA: TGTGCCAGCAGGCCACTAGCGGGAGCACACGAGCAGTACTTC. Amino acids: CASRPLAGAHEQYF.

V gene TRBV29-1 combines with J gene TRBJ2-5, with 7 bases matching TRBD2. CDR1 is SQVTM and CDR2 is ANQGSEA in the germline V gene. This CDR3 has 13 residues. V lost 5 bases, J lost 5 bases, and 8 bases stayed unmatched. CDR3 in amino acids: CSVLAAEGETQYF. CDR3 DNA: TGCAGCGTTCTAGCGGCCGAGGGGGAGACCCAGTACTTC.

The chain has TRBV29-1 and TRBJ2-1; D perhaps matches TRBD1 (6 bases). CDR3 size: 13 residues. Trimming pared 6 bases from V and 3 bases from J, leaving 12 bases between. Germline values: CDR1 SQVTM, CDR2 ANQGSEA. Here the CDR3 reads CSVGRDIYNEQFF. The CDR3 DNA sequence: TGCAGCGTCGGCCGGGACATCTACAATGAGCAGTTCTTC.

The chain joins TRBV10-3 to TRBJ2-1; 7 nucleotides match TRBD1. This CDR3 region has 15 residues. Germline CDR1 is ENHRY and CDR2 is SYGVKD. V dropped 6 bases and J dropped 0; count of bases not matched to a gene: 5. The CDR3 DNA sequence: TGTGCCATCAGAGGGACAGCGAGCTCCTACAATGAGCAGTTCTTC. Amino acid sequence: CAIRGTASSYNEQFF.

The chain couples TRBV27 to TRBJ1-5, with no clear D. The V gene's germline CDR1 is MNHEY and CDR2 SMNVEV (reference sequence). This CDR3 is built from 14 residues. The ends were cut back, 3 bases at V and 6 bases at J, with 12 bases in the middle. The CDR3 is CASSFQAVGQPQHF. CDR3 coding DNA: TGTGCCAGCAGTTTTCAGGCCGTCGGTCAGCCCCAGCATTTT.

The J gene is TRBJ2-7, the V gene TRBV20-1, with D tentatively TRBD2 (8 bases). V gave up 6 bases and J gave up 2 bases, with 17 bases separating them. The CDR3 contains 14 residues. CDR1 and CDR2 (germline): DFQATT, SNEGSKA (reference sequence). This CDR3 reads CSAPISGTAYEQYF. The CDR3 coding sequence is TGCAGTGCACCAATTAGCGGGACAGCCTACGAGCAGTACTTC.

This chain links TRBV10-3 with TRBJ2-1; 7 bases fit TRBD1. The CDR3 runs to 16 residues. The trim removed 3 bases at V and 1 base at J, leaving 6 bases unmatched. CDR1 and CDR2 (germline): ENHRY, SYGVKD. The CDR3 nucleotides are TGTGCCATCAGTGAAGGGGGCTCCTTATCCTACAATGAGCAGTTCTTC. Translating it yields CAISEGGSLSYNEQFF.

As to this clonotype: Given a much more abundant clone one base away, this may be a read error. V gene TRBV29-1 combines with J gene TRBJ1-4; D remains unclear. Germline lookup yields CDR1 SQVTM and CDR2 ANQGSEA. The CDR3 is made up of 13 amino acids. This chain's CDR3 is CSAEDPAGEKLFF. CDR3 in DNA: TGCAGCGCTGAAGATCCCGCGGGAGAAAAACTGTTTTTT.

This chain uses TRBV15 with TRBJ2-3; D remains unclear. CDR3 size: 17 residues. The V gene lost 5 bases and the J gene lost 1 base, with 19 bases spanning the gap. The germline V gene encodes CDR1 LNHNV and CDR2 YYDKDF (reference sequence). The CDR3 reads CATSGPRINSGTDTQYF. In DNA form, the CDR3 reads TGTGCCACCAGCGGGCCACGAATCAATTCGGGCACAGATACGCAGTATTTT.

The chain recombines TRBV20-1 with TRBJ1-2; 10 positions match TRBD1. The J segment lost 2 bases and the V segment lost 3 bases, leaving 9 bases of the junction unmatched. From germline, CDR1 is DFQATT and CDR2 SNEGSKA (reference sequence). The CDR3 has 16 amino acids. This chain's CDR3 is CSARDGQGVSNYGYTF. The CDR3 DNA is TGCAGTGCTAGGGATGGACAGGGGGTATCCAACTATGGCTACACCTTC.

CDR3 DNA sequence: TGTGCCAGCATTGATGTCCTGTCCGGCACTGAAGCTTTCTTT. Translated, it gives CASIDVLSGTEAFF. The J gene is TRBJ1-1, the V gene TRBV6-6; no clear D. Looked up from germline, CDR1 is MNHNY and CDR2 is SVGAGI (reference sequence). The length of the CDR3 is 14 residues. V was clipped by 7 bases and J by 4 bases, with 16 bases between them.

This sequence joins TRBV28 and TRBJ2-1; either TRBD1 or TRBD2 may supply D (6 bases each). The germline gives CDR1 MDHEN, CDR2 SYDVKM. Trimming pared 2 bases from V and 8 bases from J, leaving 25 bases between. The CDR3 length is 18 residues. Here the CDR3 reads CASSLPPRRGSGVDEQFF. The CDR3 bases are TGTGCCAGCAGTTTACCCCCCCGGAGGGGGTCGGGAGTCGATGAGCAGTTCTTC.

This clonotype was recorded only once. V usage is TRBV6-2 or TRBV6-3 and J usage is TRBJ2-1; 7 positions agree with TRBD1. The germline gives CDR1 MNHEY, CDR2 SVGEGT. V trimming: 0 bases; J trimming: 1 base; junction bases outside the gene matches: 3. CDR3 length: 16 residues. In nucleotides, the CDR3 is TGTGCCAGCAGTTACTCGAGGGGGCAGTCCTACAATGAGCAGTTCTTC. It yields the protein CASSYSRGQSYNEQFF.

The chain couples TRBV7-6 to TRBJ1-6; D possibly corresponds to TRBD1 (5 bases). The CDR3 consists of 17 residues. The V gene lost 5 bases and the J gene lost 4 bases, with 18 bases spanning the gap. Germline CDR1 SGHVS, CDR2 FNYEAQ. The CDR3 sequence: CASSLRQPTTYNSPLHF. CDR3 bases: TGTGCCAGCAGCCTGAGACAGCCGACCACTTATAATTCACCCCTCCACTTT.

Of note for this clonotype: Compared with germline, one end of the junction differs, possibly owing to a read error. This chain joins TRBV7-2 and TRBJ1-1; D uncertain. The CDR3 loop spans 14 amino acids. Germline values: CDR1 SGHTA, CDR2 FQGNSA. CDR3 region: CASSLEQRNAEAFF. The CDR3 DNA is TGTGCCAGCAGCTTAGAACAGAGGAACGCTGAAGCTTTCTTT.

The gene calls are TRBV11-1 and TRBJ2-1; D remains unclear. Germline CDR1 reads SGHAT; CDR2 reads FQDESV (reference sequence). The CDR3 consists of 11 residues. Trimming took off 1 base at V and 10 bases at J, with 5 bases between the two ends. In DNA, the CDR3 is TGTGCCAGCAGCTTAGGACAAGAGCAGTTCTTC. Protein sequence: CASSLGQEQFF. Full variable domain (missing parts from reference TRBV11-1 and TRBJ2-1): EAEVAQSPRYKITEKSQAVAFWCDPISGHATLYWYRQILGQGPELLVQFQDESVVDDSQLPKDRFSAERLKGVDSTLKIQPAELGDSAMYLCASSLGQEQFFGPGTRLTVL.

The V call is TRBV20-1, the J call TRBJ1-4; D is ambiguous. This CDR3 contains 15 residues. V dropped 5 bases and J dropped 4 bases, with 17 bases sitting between them. CDR1 and CDR2 (germline): DFQATT, SNEGSKA (reference sequence). The CDR3 region is CSAQSLSARNEKLFF. CDR3 sequence (DNA): TGCAGTGCTCAGAGCCTCTCGGCCCGTAATGAAAAACTGTTTTTT.

CDR3 amino acids: CSAQPGTGAYEQYF. Here the CDR3 DNA reads TGCAGTGCTCAACCCGGGACAGGTGCCTACGAGCAGTACTTC. The gene calls are TRBV20-1 and TRBJ2-7, with 8 positions matching TRBD1. Per germline, CDR1 DFQATT and CDR2 SNEGSKA (reference sequence). V gave up 5 bases and J gave up 2 bases; unmatched junction bases: 8. The CDR3 covers 14 residues.

This rearrangement joins TRBV20-1 to TRBJ2-4; possibly TRBD1 for D (5 bases). TRBJ2-7 matches the DNA end more closely, so the J call is doubtful. In germline, CDR1 is DFQATT, CDR2 SNEGSKA (reference sequence). This CDR3 contains 15 residues. The CDR3 is CSARDKRQGSYEQYF. DNA for the CDR3: TGCAGTGCTAGAGATAAGAGGCAGGGAAGCTACGAGCAGTACTTC.

The V call is TRBV7-9, the J call TRBJ2-4; 11 bases map to TRBD2. CDR1 and CDR2 from the germline V gene are SEHNR and FQNEAQ (reference sequence). The V gene end was trimmed by 7 bases and the J gene end by 13 bases; junction bases not matched to a gene: 9. This CDR3 has 13 residues. For the CDR3, the DNA is TGTGCCAGCATGCTAGCGGGAGGCGGGGAGCAGTACTTC. Protein product: CASMLAGGGEQYF.